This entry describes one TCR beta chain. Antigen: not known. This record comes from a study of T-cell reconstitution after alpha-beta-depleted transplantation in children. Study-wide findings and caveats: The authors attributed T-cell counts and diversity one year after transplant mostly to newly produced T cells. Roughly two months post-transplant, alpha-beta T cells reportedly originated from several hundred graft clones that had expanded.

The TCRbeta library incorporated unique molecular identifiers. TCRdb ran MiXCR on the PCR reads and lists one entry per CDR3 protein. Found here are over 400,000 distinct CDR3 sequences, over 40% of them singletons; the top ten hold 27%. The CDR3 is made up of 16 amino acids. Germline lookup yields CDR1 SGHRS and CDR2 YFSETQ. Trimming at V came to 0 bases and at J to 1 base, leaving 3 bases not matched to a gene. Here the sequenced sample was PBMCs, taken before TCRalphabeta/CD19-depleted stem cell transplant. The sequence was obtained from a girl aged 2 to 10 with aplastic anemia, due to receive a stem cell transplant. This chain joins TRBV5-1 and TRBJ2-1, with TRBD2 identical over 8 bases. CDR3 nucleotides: TGCGCCAGCAGCTTGGCCGTAGCGGGGTCCTACAATGAGCAGTTCTTC. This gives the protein CASSLAVAGSYNEQFF.